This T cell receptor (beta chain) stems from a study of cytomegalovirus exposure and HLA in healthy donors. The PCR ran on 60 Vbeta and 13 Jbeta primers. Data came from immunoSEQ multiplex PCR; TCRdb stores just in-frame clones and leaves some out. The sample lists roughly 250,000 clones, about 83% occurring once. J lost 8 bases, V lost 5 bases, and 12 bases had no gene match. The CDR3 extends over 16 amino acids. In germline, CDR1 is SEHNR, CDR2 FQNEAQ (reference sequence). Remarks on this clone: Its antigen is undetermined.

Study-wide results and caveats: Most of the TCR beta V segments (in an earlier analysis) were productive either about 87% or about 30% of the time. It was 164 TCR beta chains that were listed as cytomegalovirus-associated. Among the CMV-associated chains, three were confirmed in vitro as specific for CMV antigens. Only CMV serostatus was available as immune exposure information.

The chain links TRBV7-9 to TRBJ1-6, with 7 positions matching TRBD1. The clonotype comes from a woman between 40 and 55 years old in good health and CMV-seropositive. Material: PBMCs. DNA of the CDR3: TGTGCCAGCAGCGCAAGGGACAGCTCTCACGATTCACCCCTCCACTTT. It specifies CASSARDSSHDSPLHF.